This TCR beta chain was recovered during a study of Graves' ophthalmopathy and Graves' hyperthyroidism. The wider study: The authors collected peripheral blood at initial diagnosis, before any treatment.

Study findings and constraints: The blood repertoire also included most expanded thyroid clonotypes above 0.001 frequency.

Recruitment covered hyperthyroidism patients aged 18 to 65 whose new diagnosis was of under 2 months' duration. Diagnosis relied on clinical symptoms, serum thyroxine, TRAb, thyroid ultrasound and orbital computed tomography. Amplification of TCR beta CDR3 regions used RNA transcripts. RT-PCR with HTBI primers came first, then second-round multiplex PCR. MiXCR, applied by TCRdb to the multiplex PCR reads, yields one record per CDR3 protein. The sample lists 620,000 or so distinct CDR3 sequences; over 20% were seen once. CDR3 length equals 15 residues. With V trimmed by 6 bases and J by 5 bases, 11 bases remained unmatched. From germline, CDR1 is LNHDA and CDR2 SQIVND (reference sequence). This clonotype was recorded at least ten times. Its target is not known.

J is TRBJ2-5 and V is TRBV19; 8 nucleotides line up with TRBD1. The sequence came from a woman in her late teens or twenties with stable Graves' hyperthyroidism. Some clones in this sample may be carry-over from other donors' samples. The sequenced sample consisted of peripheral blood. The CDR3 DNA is TGTGCCAGTAGCACCCGACAGGGGCGGTATGAGACCCAGTACTTC. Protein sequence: CASSTRQGRYETQYF.